These T cell receptor beta chains were read from a single sample in a study of shared clonotypes between healthy human individuals. Here immunoSEQ multiplex PCR was the method, and the copy in TCRdb shows in-frame clones only, minus some. This sample has 2 million to 3 million clones, with approximately 93% found just once. Input material: naive CD4+ T cells from PBMCs. Every receptor here comes from a man in his late teens or twenties in good health. Some clones in this sample may be carry-over from other donors' samples. CDR3s include the opening cysteine and the closing phenylalanine or tryptophan. A D gene is named only where the DNA matches it firmly. A row's size may be missing; if present it is once, few, many or a size class.

abundance	d_gene	v_gene	j_gene	CDR3nt	CDR3aa
NA	TRBD2	TRBV7-3	TRBJ2-7	TGTGCCAGCAGCCTCGGGGCTAGCGGGACCTACGAGCAGTACTTC	CASSLGASGTYEQYF
NA	TRBD2	TRBV28	TRBJ2-2	TGTGCCAGCAGTCTAGCGGGAGTTGGTACCGGGGAGCTGTTTTTT	CASSLAGVGTGELFF
NA	NA	TRBV19	TRBJ1-2	TGTGCCAGTAGTATAGGACGACAGAGCTATGGCTACACCTTC	CASSIGRQSYGYTF
once	NA	TRBV5-1	TRBJ2-7	TGCGCCAGCAGCTCGACGGACAGAGCTTACGAGCAGTACTTC	CASSSTDRAYEQYF
NA	NA	TRBV10-2	TRBJ2-5	TGCGCCAGCAGTGACTGGAACCAAGAGACCCAGTACTTC	CASSDWNQETQYF
NA	NA	TRBV5-1	TRBJ2-3	TGCGCCAGCGGCCCGGGGCCGCCGGCTAATACGCAGTATTTT	CASGPGPPANTQYF
NA	NA	TRBV28	TRBJ2-7	TGTGCCAGCAGTTTAGAGGGATACGAGCAGTACTTC	CASSLEGYEQYF
once	TRBD1	TRBV6-1	TRBJ1-5	TGTGCCAGCAGCGGGACAGGGGTGGGTCAGCCCCAGCATTTT	CASSGTGVGQPQHF
NA	NA	TRBV5-4	TRBJ2-5	TGTGCCAGCAGCTTGGGGGGAGGGGGCGTACAAGAGACCCAGTACTTC	CASSLGGGGVQETQYF
NA	NA	TRBV6-1	TRBJ2-7	TGTGCCAGCAGTGAAGCAGGGTTGCCGAGCTCCTACGAGCAGTACTTC	CASSEAGLPSSYEQYF
NA	NA	TRBV29-1	TRBJ1-1	TGCAGCTCCGGGGCGGGACTTGGGAACACTGAAGCTTTCTTT	CSSGAGLGNTEAFF
NA	TRBD2	TRBV20-1	TRBJ2-1	TGCAGTGCTAGGAGCGGGCGGGAGTGGTTCTTC	CSARSGREWFF
few	TRBD1	TRBV29-1	TRBJ1-1	TGCAGCGTTGGACAGGGTATAATGAACACTGAAGCTTTCTTT	CSVGQGIMNTEAFF
once	NA	TRBV29-1	TRBJ2-5	TGCAGCGCACAGGGCCAAGAGACCCAGTACTTC	CSAQGQETQYF
NA	NA	TRBV5-1	TRBJ2-7	TGCGCCAGCAGCTTGGAGGGGACCGACGAGCAGTACTTC	CASSLEGTDEQYF
few	NA	TRBV28	TRBJ1-5	TGTGCCAGCAGTTTACCGGGTCAGCCCCAGCATTTT	CASSLPGQPQHF
few	NA	TRBV5-1	TRBJ1-1	TGCGCCAGCAGCTTAAGCCTGAACACTGAAGCTTTCTTT	CASSLSLNTEAFF
NA	NA	TRBV10-3	TRBJ1-4	TGTGCCATCAGTGAGTCGAGCGGTGAAAAACTGTTTTTT	CAISESSGEKLFF
NA	TRBD2	TRBV18	TRBJ2-7	TGTGCCAGCTCACCGACTAGCGGGACATCCTACGAGCAGTACTTC	CASSPTSGTSYEQYF
once	TRBD1	TRBV5-1	TRBJ1-1	TGCGCCAGCAGCTTGGACCCCAGGGGGCGTTTGAACACTGAAGCTTTCTTT	CASSLDPRGRLNTEAFF
few	NA	TRBV9	TRBJ1-1	TGTGCCAGCAGCGAGACGACCGGAGGCAACACTGAAGCTTTCTTT	CASSETTGGNTEAFF
NA	NA	TRBV7-2	TRBJ1-5	TGTGCCAGCAGCCCAGGGGATCAGCCCCAGCATTTT	CASSPGDQPQHF
NA	TRBD1	TRBV5-1	TRBJ1-3	TGCGCCAGCAGAGGGACAGTCGACGGAAACACCATATATTTT	CASRGTVDGNTIYF
NA	NA	TRBV21-1	TRBJ2-7	TGTGCCAGCAGCAAAGCGCTGTCGACTGCGGGCGAGCAGTACTTC	CASSKALSTAGEQYF
NA	TRBD2	TRBV13	TRBJ2-1	TGTGCCAGCAGCTTAGGCCTTACTAGCGGGAGGGCCGTAGTGTACAATGAGCAGTTCTTC	CASSLGLTSGRAVVYNEQFF
NA	NA	TRBV7-3	TRBJ2-5	TGTGCCAGCAGCTTATCCCAGGGACAAGAGACCCAGTACTTC	CASSLSQGQETQYF
NA	NA	TRBV23-1	TRBJ1-1	TGCGCCAGCAGTCAATCGAGATCGGGGGGGCGCATCACTGAAGCTTTCTTT	CASSQSRSGGRITEAFF
NA	NA	TRBV7-3	TRBJ2-1	TGTGCCAGCAGCTCCCCCAACGACCTCCAGCAGTTCTTC	CASSSPNDLQQFF
NA	TRBD2	TRBV6-6	TRBJ2-7	TGTGCCACCAGACTAGCGGGAGTTCCCTGGGACGAGCAGTACTTC	CATRLAGVPWDEQYF
NA	TRBD2	TRBV4-3	TRBJ2-1	TGCGCCAGCAGCCGAAGCGGGAGAGGATACAATGAGCAGTTCTTC	CASSRSGRGYNEQFF
NA	NA	TRBV7-2	TRBJ1-2	TGTGCCAGCAGCTTGGAAGGGGCGAACTATGGCTACACCTTC	CASSLEGANYGYTF
NA	NA	TRBV4-1	TRBJ1-2	TGCGCCAGCAGCCAAGGACAGCTCACTAACTATGGCTACACCTTC	CASSQGQLTNYGYTF
NA	NA	TRBV7-9	TRBJ2-7	TGTGCCAGCAGCTTAACCCAATCCGCTTACGAGCAGTACTTC	CASSLTQSAYEQYF
NA	NA	TRBV18	TRBJ2-3	TGTGCCAGCTCACCGGGAGGAACAGATACGCAGTATTTT	CASSPGGTDTQYF
NA	TRBD2	TRBV4-2	TRBJ2-3	TGTGCCAGCAGCCAACTAGCGGGAGCTCCAGATACGCAGTATTTT	CASSQLAGAPDTQYF
NA	TRBD1	TRBV19	TRBJ2-7	TGTGCCAGTAGTACCACCGGGACAGGCTCCTACGAGCAGTACTTC	CASSTTGTGSYEQYF
NA	NA	TRBV5-5	TRBJ2-7	TGTGCCAGCAGCTTGGCCAGGGGGGCGAAGCGCTACGAGCAGTACTTC	CASSLARGAKRYEQYF
NA	TRBD1	TRBV6-5	TRBJ2-7	TGTGCCAGCAGTCGCCGGGACAGGGGCTACGAGCAGTACTTC	CASSRRDRGYEQYF
NA	NA	TRBV5-6	TRBJ1-4	TGTGCCAGCAGCTTGGCCGGGAGAACAGAGGATGAAAAACTGTTTTTT	CASSLAGRTEDEKLFF
NA	NA	TRBV6-5	TRBJ1-2	TGTGCCGGAGGATTTCGTGGCTACACCTTC	CAGGFRGYTF
NA	TRBD2	TRBV27	TRBJ2-1	TGTGCCAGCAGTACTCCGGGGGGGGGCGCATCCTACAATGAGCAGTTCTTC	CASSTPGGGASYNEQFF
NA	TRBD1	TRBV30	TRBJ1-5	TGTGCCTGGGCAGGGGGGAGTGGGAGCAATCAGCCCCAGCATTTT	CAWAGGSGSNQPQHF
NA	NA	TRBV7-9	TRBJ2-7	TGTGCCAGCAGTTCGGGACGGGACTACGAGCAGTACTTC	CASSSGRDYEQYF
NA	NA	TRBV5-4	TRBJ1-2	TGTGCCAGCAGTCAAATGGGCGGATTCTATGGCTACACCTTC	CASSQMGGFYGYTF
NA	NA	TRBV19	TRBJ1-5	TGTGCCAGTCGCATCCCCTATAGCAATCAGCCCCAGCATTTT	CASRIPYSNQPQHF
NA	NA	TRBV7-9	TRBJ2-5	TGTGCCAGCAGCTCCGGGATCCAAGAGACCCAGTACTTC	CASSSGIQETQYF
NA	NA	TRBV27	TRBJ2-3	TGTGCCAGCCCTATGATAACGCAGTATTTT	CASPMITQYF
NA	NA	TRBV2	TRBJ2-1	TGTGCCAGCAGTGGCTACAATGAGCAGTTCTTC	CASSGYNEQFF
NA	TRBD1	TRBV13	TRBJ1-1	TGTGCCAGCAGACTAACCGGGACAGGGTATACTGAAGCTTTCTTT	CASRLTGTGYTEAFF
NA	TRBD1	TRBV18	TRBJ1-1	TGTGCCAGCTCACCTAGGGGGCCTGTGAACACTGAAGCTTTCTTT	CASSPRGPVNTEAFF
NA	TRBD2	TRBV9	TRBJ2-3	TGTGCCAGCAGCGTAGGTGCGGGGGGACTCACAGATACGCAGTATTTT	CASSVGAGGLTDTQYF
once	TRBD2	TRBV9	TRBJ2-3	TGTGCCAGCAGTCCGACTAGCGGGAGTAGTACAGATACGCAGTATTTT	CASSPTSGSSTDTQYF